Listed below are T cell receptor beta chains from one sample, sequenced in a study of patients and donors after allogeneic stem cell transplantation. TCRdb reprocessed the RT-PCR reads via MiXCR and lists one record per CDR3 protein. The sample holds about a million distinct CDR3 sequences, 18% seen once. The source material was blood, either unsorted or a sorted T cell fraction (not recorded which). The receptor set was obtained from a human donor who was either an allogeneic HSCT recipient or a stem cell or donor lymphocyte infusion donor (not recorded which). It is not recorded whose cells these are; they may come from a transplant donor. The CDR3 runs from the conserved cysteine through the conserved F or W. The order of the fields is D gene, clone size, V gene, J gene, CDR3 protein, CDR3 DNA. A D gene is named only where the DNA matches it firmly. Some rows have no size entry. The others give once, few or many, or a class for an expanded clone.

>-|-|TRBV2|TRBJ2-2
CASSGTAGNTGELFF
TGTGCCAGCAGTGGGACAGCCGGAAACACCGGGGAGCTGTTTTTT
>-|many|TRBV12-3/TRBV12-4|TRBJ1-2
CASSPTGAVSGYTF
TGTGCCAGCAGTCCCACGGGGGCTGTGAGTGGCTACACCTTC
>-|few|TRBV25-1|TRBJ2-7
CASSEDREFVNEQYF
TGTGCCAGCAGTGAAGACAGAGAGTTCGTCAACGAGCAGTACTTC
>-|-|TRBV6-1|TRBJ2-1
CASSEPRPGSYNEQFF
TGTGCCAGCAGTGAGCCCAGGCCTGGCTCCTACAATGAGCAGTTCTTC
>-|-|TRBV11-2|TRBJ2-3
CASSRGAGSTDTQYF
TGTGCCAGCAGCCGGGGGGCAGGGAGCACAGATACGCAGTATTTT
>-|few|TRBV9|TRBJ2-1
CASSVVSGYEQFF
TGTGCCAGCAGCGTAGTAAGTGGCTATGAGCAGTTCTTC
>-|few|TRBV3-1|TRBJ1-2
CASSQESVTNYGYTF
TGTGCCAGCAGCCAAGAGTCGGTAACTAACTATGGCTACACCTTC
>TRBD2|many|TRBV4-3|TRBJ2-2
CASSQVVSGGANTGELFF
TGCGCCAGCAGCCAAGTAGTTAGCGGGGGGGCAAACACCGGGGAGCTGTTTTTT
>TRBD1|-|TRBV20-1|TRBJ2-1
CSASKTGSSYNEQFF
TGCAGTGCTAGTAAGACAGGGAGCTCCTACAATGAGCAGTTCTTC
>TRBD2|few|TRBV9|TRBJ2-2
CASSVSGTNTGELFF
TGTGCCAGCAGCGTGAGCGGGACGAACACCGGGGAGCTGTTTTTT
>TRBD1|few|TRBV6-1|TRBJ1-2
CASITTGGTYGYTF
TGTGCCAGCATAACTACAGGGGGCACCTATGGCTACACCTTC
>-|-|TRBV11-3|TRBJ2-3
CASSLEGYFFSTDTQYF
TGTGCCAGCAGCTTAGAAGGCTATTTCTTCAGCACAGATACGCAGTATTTT
>-|once|TRBV6-2/TRBV6-3|TRBJ2-5
CASSDLRGVGETQYF
TGTGCCAGCAGTGACCTCAGAGGGGTGGGAGAGACCCAGTACTTC
>TRBD2|many|TRBV11-1|TRBJ2-7
CASSPGLGGNHEQYF
TGTGCCAGCAGCCCGGGACTAGGCGGGAACCACGAGCAGTACTTC
>TRBD1|few|TRBV7-2|TRBJ1-3
CASSARGPSGNTIYF
TGTGCCAGCAGCGCCAGGGGGCCCTCTGGAAACACCATATATTTT
>-|few|TRBV20-1|TRBJ1-1
CSASGQTNTEAFF
TGCAGTGCTAGTGGACAGACGAACACTGAAGCTTTCTTT
>-|many|TRBV4-3|TRBJ2-5
CASSQHSGETQYF
TGCGCCAGCAGCCAACACAGTGGGGAGACCCAGTACTTC
>TRBD2|few|TRBV4-1|TRBJ2-3
CASSQWGTSGSTDTQYF
TGCGCCAGCAGCCAGTGGGGGACTAGCGGGAGCACAGATACGCAGTATTTT
>TRBD1|few|TRBV15|TRBJ2-7
CATSRPLAGQGSYEQYF
TGTGCCACCAGCAGACCCCTAGCAGGACAGGGGTCCTACGAGCAGTACTTC
>-|few|TRBV12-3/TRBV12-4|TRBJ1-1
CASSWINTEAFF
TGTGCCAGCAGTTGGATCAACACTGAAGCTTTCTTT
>-|-|TRBV3-1|TRBJ2-1
CASSQGMRDPLNEQFF
TGTGCCAGCAGCCAAGGAATGAGGGACCCTCTTAATGAGCAGTTCTTC
>TRBD2|many|TRBV29-1|TRBJ2-5
CSVLAGGETQYF
TGCAGCGTTTTAGCGGGAGGAGAGACCCAGTACTTC
>-|-|TRBV15|TRBJ1-1
CATSRAAEGLEAFF
TGTGCCACCAGCAGAGCCGCGGAGGGTCTTGAAGCTTTCTTT
>-|-|TRBV12-3/TRBV12-4|TRBJ1-2
CASSPLGAGHYGYTF
TGTGCCAGCAGTCCCCTGGGAGCTGGGCACTATGGCTACACCTTC
>-|-|TRBV12-3/TRBV12-4|TRBJ1-2
CASTPKGSGYTF
TGTGCCAGCACCCCGAAGGGCTCCGGCTACACCTTC
>-|few|TRBV10-3|TRBJ1-2
CATSDSPGAVGYTF
TGTGCCACCAGCGACAGCCCCGGCGCGGTTGGGTACACCTTC
>TRBD2|-|TRBV2|TRBJ2-3
CASSPWEGMGPYF
TGTGCCAGCAGCCCCTGGGAGGGAATGGGTCCTTATTTT
>-|few|TRBV7-2|TRBJ2-4
CASSLRKNIQYF
TGTGCCAGCAGCTTGCGGAAAAACATTCAGTACTTC
>-|many|TRBV12-3/TRBV12-4|TRBJ2-1
CASRVGVTDNEQFF
TGTGCCAGCAGAGTCGGGGTCACCGACAATGAGCAGTTCTTC
>-|-|TRBV4-2|TRBJ1-6
CASSTENSPLHF
TGTGCCAGCAGTACAGAGAATTCACCCCTCCACTTT
>TRBD1|-|TRBV3-1|TRBJ1-3
CASSPGTGSAGNTIYF
TGTGCCAGCAGCCCCGGGACAGGAAGTGCTGGAAACACCATATATTTT
>-|-|TRBV5-6|TRBJ2-7
CASSIRTGREYEQYF
TGTGCCAGCAGCATAAGGACAGGGCGGGAGTACGAGCAGTACTTC
>-|-|TRBV7-9|TRBJ1-1
CASEGGNTEAFF
TGTGCCAGCGAGGGAGGGAACACTGAAGCTTTCTTT
>TRBD1|few|TRBV4-3|TRBJ1-6
CASSHPAGQAPVALHF
TGCGCCAGCAGCCACCCCGCGGGACAGGCCCCGGTGGCCCTCCACTTT
>-|-|TRBV4-1|TRBJ1-4
CASSQDSLKLFF
TGCGCCAGCAGCCAAGATAGCCTGAAACTGTTTTTT
>-|-|TRBV2|TRBJ1-2
CASTRGRVNYGYTF
TGTGCCAGCACTCGGGGAAGGGTTAACTATGGCTACACCTTC
>-|few|TRBV20-1|TRBJ1-4
CSAGQRNEKLFF
TGCAGTGCCGGACAGCGTAATGAAAAACTGTTTTTT
>TRBD1|-|TRBV29-1|TRBJ2-7
CSVETGQTYEQYF
TGCAGCGTTGAGACGGGACAGACCTACGAGCAGTACTTC
>-|-|TRBV5-1|TRBJ1-2
CASSLNPREKINYGYTF
TGCGCCAGCAGCTTGAACCCCAGGGAGAAGATTAACTATGGCTACACCTTC
>-|-|TRBV5-1|TRBJ2-5
CASSLAVAVGTQYF
TGCGCCAGCAGCTTGGCGGTAGCGGTCGGGACCCAGTACTTC
>-|few|TRBV3-1|TRBJ1-5
CASSQAYSPQPQHF
TGTGCCAGCAGCCAAGCTTATTCCCCCCAGCCCCAGCATTTT
>-|few|TRBV27|TRBJ2-7
CASSLSSAGASYEQYF
TGTGCCAGCAGTTTATCGTCGGCCGGAGCCTCCTACGAGCAGTACTTC
>-|-|TRBV3-1|TRBJ1-2
CASSQARASIYGYTF
TGTGCCAGCAGCCAAGCCAGGGCCAGTATCTATGGCTACACCTTC
>-|-|TRBV7-2|TRBJ2-1
CASTHTSSYNEQFF
TGTGCCAGCACCCACACGAGCTCCTACAATGAGCAGTTCTTC
>TRBD1|many|TRBV5-1|TRBJ2-7
CASSLEGQGIYEQYF
TGTGCCAGCAGCTTAGAGGGACAGGGAATCTACGAGCAGTACTTC
>-|few|TRBV15|TRBJ2-1
CATSRGGRGRGNEQFF
TGTGCCACCAGCAGAGGGGGACGAGGCCGGGGCAATGAGCAGTTCTTC